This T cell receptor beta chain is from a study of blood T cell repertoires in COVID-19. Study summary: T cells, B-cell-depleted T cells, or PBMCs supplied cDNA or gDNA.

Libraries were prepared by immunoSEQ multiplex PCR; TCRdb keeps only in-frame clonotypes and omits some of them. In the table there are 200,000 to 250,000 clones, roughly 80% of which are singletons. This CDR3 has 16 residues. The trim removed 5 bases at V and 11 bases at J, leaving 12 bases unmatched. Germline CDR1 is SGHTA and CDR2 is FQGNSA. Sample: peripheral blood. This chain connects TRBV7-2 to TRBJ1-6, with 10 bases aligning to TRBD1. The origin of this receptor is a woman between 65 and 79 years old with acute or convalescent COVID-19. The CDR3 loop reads CASSDRGRETWTPLHF. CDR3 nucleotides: TGTGCCAGCAGCGACAGGGGGCGAGAGACATGGACACCCCTCCACTTT.